This passage covers 23 T cell receptor beta chains from one sample sequenced in a study of OX40 agonist ivuxolimab in advanced cancers. The table came from immunoSEQ multiplex PCR; TCRdb's copy has only in-frame clones and leaves some out. The data hold about 94,000 clones, with over 75% observed a single time. The sample consisted of CD4+ or CD8+ T cells sorted from blood, taken in a trial of the OX40 agonist ivuxolimab. All receptors come from an adult with an advanced solid tumor such as melanoma, head and neck, liver or kidney cancer.

This chain connects TRBV6-1 to TRBJ1-2; maybe TRBD1 (6 bases). V shed 2 bases and J shed 8 bases, with 15 bases lying between them. CDR3 size: 14 residues. In germline, CDR1 is MNHNS, CDR2 SASEGT. The CDR3 is CASSEQGRGQGYTF. The CDR3 DNA reads as TGTGCCAGCAGTGAACAAGGCAGGGGCCAAGGCTACACCTTC.

V is TRBV6-1 and J is TRBJ2-1; 9 bases map to TRBD2. The germline gives CDR1 MNHNS, CDR2 SASEGT. This CDR3 has 14 amino acids. V shed 4 bases and J 9 bases; nucleotides not matched to a gene: 7. CDR3 sequence (DNA): TGTGCCAGCAGTGCCGGGACTAGCAAGGGTGAGCAGTTCTTC. Protein sequence: CASSAGTSKGEQFF.

This clone appeared a few times. This chain joins TRBV7-9 and TRBJ1-1, with 7 nucleotides matching TRBD1. The germline V gene encodes CDR1 SEHNR and CDR2 FQNEAQ (reference sequence). This CDR3 is built from 14 residues. V lost 2 bases to trimming and J lost 5 bases; unmatched junction nucleotides: 5. In nucleotides, the CDR3 is TGTGCCAGCAGCTTATCGCAGGGGGTAACTGAAGCTTTCTTT. Protein: CASSLSQGVTEAFF.

CDR3 in amino acids: CARVGSKSNTGELFF. The CDR3 region has the DNA TGTGCCCGGGTTGGGTCGAAGTCGAACACCGGGGAGCTGTTTTTT. The chain joins TRBV6-7 to TRBJ2-2; D is uncertain. TRBV6-7 is classed as an ORF, of uncertain function. Trimming removed 11 bases at V and 0 bases at J, with 16 bases between. The CDR3 is made up of 15 amino acids.

The rearrangement links TRBV5-4 to TRBJ2-6; D remains ambiguous. Trimming removed 1 base at V and 4 bases at J, with 9 bases between. Per germline, CDR1 SGHNT and CDR2 YYREEE (reference sequence). The length of the CDR3 is 15 residues. CDR3 in amino acids: CASSLQGLGANVLTF. DNA for the CDR3: TGTGCCAGCAGCTTGCAAGGGCTGGGGGCCAACGTCCTGACTTTC.

The chain is built from TRBV11-3 and TRBJ2-3, with unresolved D. Germline CDR1 is SGHNT and CDR2 is YENEEA. The CDR3 sequence is 15 residues long. V shed 1 base and J shed 2 bases, with 10 bases lying between them. CDR3 bases: TGTGCCAGCAGCTTAGTTCCGACTCACACAGATACGCAGTATTTT. Protein product: CASSLVPTHTDTQYF. The whole variable domain, filled in from reference TRBV11-3 and TRBJ2-3, reads EAGVVQSPRYKIIEKKQPVAFWCNPISGHNTLYWYLQNLGQGPELLIRYENEEAVDDSQLPKDRFSAERLKGVDSTLKIQPAELGDSAVYLCASSLVPTHTDTQYFGPGTRLTVL.

This chain joins TRBV6-5 and TRBJ1-1; D gene ambiguous. The CDR3 sequence is 13 residues long. Trimming pared 0 bases from V and 7 bases from J, leaving 9 bases between. Germline V gene sequence: CDR1 MNHEY, CDR2 SVGAGI. The CDR3 nucleotides read TGTGCCAGCAGTTACTCTGGACGGAGTGAAGCTTTCTTT. This codes for CASSYSGRSEAFF.

This chain links TRBV11-2 with TRBJ2-1; 8 nucleotides match TRBD2. The V gene end was trimmed by 7 bases and the J gene end by 5 bases; junction bases not matched to a gene: 10. Germline lookup yields CDR1 SGHAT and CDR2 FQNNGV. This CDR3 spans 15 amino acids. For the CDR3, the DNA is TGTGCCAGCAACCCCCGGGGGGGCCAAAACAATGAGCAGTTCTTC. This encodes CASNPRGGQNNEQFF.

The chain carries TRBV6-1 and TRBJ1-4, with D perhaps matching TRBD1 (6 bases). CDR1 and CDR2 (germline): MNHNS, SASEGT. The V and J ends lost 7 bases and 1 base respectively, with 13 bases between them. The CDR3 is 15 residues long. CDR3 region: CASTSGGLTNEKLFF. CDR3 DNA sequence: TGTGCCAGCACTTCTGGGGGCCTAACTAATGAAAAACTGTTTTTT.

This clone was seen only a few times. The gene calls are TRBV18 and TRBJ2-7; TRBD1 is a possible D gene (6 bases). The V gene's germline CDR1 is KGHSH and CDR2 LQKENI. Trimming cost V 3 bases and J 0 bases, with 18 bases left between them. The CDR3 loop spans 17 amino acids. The CDR3 DNA is TGTGCCAGCTCACCCCCGGGTTGGGACACCGGCTCCTACGAGCAGTACTTC. This codes for CASSPPGWDTGSYEQYF.

The chain is built from TRBV5-4 and TRBJ1-6; TRBD1 is a possible D gene (6 bases). CDR3 length equals 18 residues. Germline loops: CDR1 SGHNT, CDR2 YYREEE (reference sequence). V lost 0 bases, J lost 7 bases, and 20 bases lay in between. The CDR3 loop is CASSLGSSRGARNSPLHF. The CDR3 nucleotides read TGTGCCAGCAGCTTGGGGTCCTCGCGGGGGGCGCGGAATTCACCCCTCCACTTT.

The chain recombines TRBV11-2 with TRBJ2-5; 10 bases line up with TRBD1. The CDR3 contains 17 residues. The J segment lost 4 bases and the V segment lost 1 base, leaving 9 bases of the junction unmatched. Germline V gene sequence: CDR1 SGHAT, CDR2 FQNNGV. The DNA of the CDR3 is TGTGCCAGCAGCTTAGGTTCGACAGGGGGCTTGGGAGAGACCCAGTACTTC. This sequence encodes CASSLGSTGGLGETQYF.

The V call is TRBV9, the J call TRBJ2-7; 8 positions agree with TRBD2. The CDR3 sequence is 15 residues long. The junction had 7 bases not matched to a gene; V was cut back by 0 bases and J by 5 bases. Germline CDR1 is SGDLS and CDR2 is YYNGEE. CDR3 nucleotides: TGTGCCAGCAGCGTAGCTCCGGGACTAGGCCACGAGCAGTACTTC. The encoded protein is CASSVAPGLGHEQYF. The variable domain in full, completed from reference TRBV9 and TRBJ2-7, reads DSGVTQTPKHLITATGQRVTLRCSPRSGDLSVYWYQQSLDQGLQFLIQYYNGEERAKGNILERFSAQQFPDLHSELNLSSLELGDSALYFCASSVAPGLGHEQYFGPGTRLTVT.

The chain is built from TRBV11-3 and TRBJ2-3; 13 bases are shared with TRBD2. Germline CDR1 is SGHNT and CDR2 is YENEEA. With 5 bases clipped from V and 3 bases from J, the junction kept 5 bases outside the gene matches. The CDR3 has 16 amino acids. This chain's CDR3 is CASSQRTSGGTDTQYF. The CDR3 region has the DNA TGTGCCAGCAGCCAAAGGACTAGCGGGGGAACAGATACGCAGTATTTT.

The sample holds one count of this clone. The chain uses TRBV18 and TRBJ2-2; TRBD1 agrees at 7 bases. The V and J ends lost 2 bases and 4 bases, in that order; junction bases with no gene match: 7. The CDR3 runs 16 residues. Germline CDR1 and CDR2: KGHSH and LQKENI. CDR3 sequence: CASSPARTGGTGELFF. The CDR3 nucleotides are TGTGCCAGCTCACCAGCGAGGACAGGCGGCACCGGGGAGCTGTTTTTT.

The chain is built from TRBV9 and TRBJ1-3; 9 bases map to TRBD1. Trimming removed 4 bases from V and 0 bases from J; junction bases left unmatched: 8. CDR3 length: 17 amino acids. In germline, CDR1 is SGDLS, CDR2 YYNGEE. Here the CDR3 reads CASSFGTGSNSGNTIYF. CDR3 nucleotides: TGTGCCAGCAGCTTTGGGACAGGGAGCAACTCTGGAAACACCATATATTTT.

The chain links TRBV11-2 to TRBJ1-1; the D gene is possibly TRBD1 (6 bases). Germline V gene sequence: CDR1 SGHAT, CDR2 FQNNGV. The CDR3 has 19 amino acids. V was shortened by 4 bases and J by 1 base, with 25 bases between the two germline ends. The CDR3 reads CASSSGKGLQGPKNTEAFF. The CDR3, as DNA: TGTGCCAGCAGCTCCGGGAAGGGGTTACAGGGACCGAAGAACACTGAAGCTTTCTTT.

The chain carries TRBV5-1 and TRBJ1-4; no reliable D call. This CDR3 region has 14 residues. Trimming took off 2 bases at V and 7 bases at J, with 12 bases between the two ends. Germline V CDR1 and CDR2: SGHRS, YFSETQ. CDR3 bases: TGCGCCAGCAGCTTTCAGGCGATGAGTGAAAAACTGTTTTTT. This codes for CASSFQAMSEKLFF.

The chain uses TRBV7-6 and TRBJ2-3; 9 bases are shared with TRBD1. The CDR3 totals 16 residues. Per the germline V gene, CDR1 is SGHVS and CDR2 is FNYEAQ. The V and J ends lost 4 bases and 3 bases, in that order; junction bases with no gene match: 8. The CDR3 reads CASSSLGQGGTDTQYF. Written as DNA, the CDR3 is TGTGCCAGCAGCTCTCTGGGACAGGGTGGGACAGATACGCAGTATTTT.

J is TRBJ1-2 and V is TRBV4-1; D unclear. The CDR3 totals 15 residues. With 5 bases removed from V and 3 bases from J, the gap between germline ends came to 16 bases. From germline, CDR1 is MGHRA and CDR2 YSYEKL. The CDR3 DNA reads as TGCGCCAGCAGCGAGTCCGCAGGATTTGACTATGGCTACACCTTC. Translated, it gives CASSESAGFDYGYTF.

The CDR3 reads CASSQDQRGAGEKLFF. The CDR3 bases are TGTGCCAGCTCACAAGACCAACGGGGGGCAGGTGAAAAACTGTTTTTT. The chain is built from TRBV18 and TRBJ1-4; D may be TRBD1 (6 bases). CDR1 is KGHSH and CDR2 is LQKENI in the germline V gene. This CDR3 has 16 residues. Trimming cost V 4 bases and J 7 bases, with 19 bases left between them.

This chain connects TRBV15 to TRBJ1-2, with a weak D call TRBD1 (5 bases). V lost 0 bases, J lost 0 bases, and 11 bases lay in between. The V gene's germline CDR1 is LNHNV and CDR2 YYDKDF (reference sequence). The CDR3 has 16 amino acids. Here the CDR3 reads CATSRDRGGANYGYTF. CDR3 coding DNA: TGTGCCACCAGCAGAGACCGGGGGGGAGCTAACTATGGCTACACCTTC.

In the case of this clone: At the DNA level, this CDR3 is encoded by other sequences in the same sample as well. V usage is TRBV11-3 and J usage is TRBJ2-3; the D gene could be TRBD1 or TRBD2 (5 bases each). The CDR3 runs to 14 residues. CDR1 and CDR2 from the germline V gene are SGHNT and YENEEA. Trimming removed 1 base from V and 0 bases from J, with 5 bases in between. CDR3: CASSLGGSTDTQYF. DNA for the CDR3: TGTGCCAGCAGCTTAGGGGGGAGCACAGATACGCAGTATTTT.